This TCR beta chain was sequenced in a study of control samples from healthy donors and cancer patients. The table came from immunoSEQ multiplex PCR; TCRdb's copy has only in-frame clones and leaves some out. The profile shows around 70,000 clones, about 87% of them singletons. V was clipped by 0 bases and J by 1 base, with 13 bases between them. CDR1 SGHRS and CDR2 YFSETQ come from the germline V gene. The CDR3 consists of 16 residues. This chain joins TRBV5-1 and TRBJ1-1; D is ambiguous. The sample was PBMCs. This sequence originates from a woman aged 50 to 65 with head and neck cancer. CDR3 coding DNA: TGCGCCAGCAGCTTGGTAGGGTTGGCCGCGAACACTGAAGCTTTCTTT. Translated: CASSLVGLAANTEAFF.